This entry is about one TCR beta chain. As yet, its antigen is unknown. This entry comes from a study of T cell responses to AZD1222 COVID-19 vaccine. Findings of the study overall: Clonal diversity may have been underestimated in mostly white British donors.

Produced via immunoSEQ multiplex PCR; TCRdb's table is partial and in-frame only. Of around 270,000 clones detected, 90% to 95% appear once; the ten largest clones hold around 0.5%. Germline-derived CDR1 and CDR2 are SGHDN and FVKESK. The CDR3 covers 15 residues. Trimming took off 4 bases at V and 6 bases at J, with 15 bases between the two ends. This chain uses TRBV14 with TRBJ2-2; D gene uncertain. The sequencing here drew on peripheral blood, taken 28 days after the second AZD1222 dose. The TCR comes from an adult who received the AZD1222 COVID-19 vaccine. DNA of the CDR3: TGTGCCAGCAGCCGGTTCCCTGCAGAGGCCGGGGAGCTGTTTTTT. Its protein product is CASSRFPAEAGELFF.